This paragraph covers one T cell receptor beta chain sequence. Its antigen is not known. The sample comes from a study of cytomegalovirus exposure and HLA in healthy donors. V shed 4 bases and J shed 7 bases, with 21 bases lying between them. CDR1 and CDR2 (germline): SGHDT, YYEEEE. The CDR3 has 15 amino acids. Study-level findings and limits: Altogether, 160 or so TCR beta chains were recorded as cytomegalovirus-associated. In an earlier analysis, in some 500 donors, most V segments appeared productive either ~90% or ~30% of the time. Several top significant clusters appeared, in a later analysis, to be linked to common viral pathogens.

60 Vbeta and 13 Jbeta primers were used in PCR. Source study methods: It was a later analysis that counted about 80 million unique TCR beta chains, of which some 12 million were shared. Only in-frame clones appear in the TCRdb table, and some are missing; sequencing was by immunoSEQ multiplex PCR. V, J and clone size are those of that table, while D and trimming were read from the DNA. Seen in this sample are tens of thousands of clones; the ten most common clones hold 3% to 4%. This receptor was obtained from a female donor in good health and CMV-seropositive. This chain uses TRBV5-6 with TRBJ2-7, with a tentative D call TRBD2 (5 bases). The sequencing sample was made of PBMCs. The CDR3: CASSPPPVRGWEQYF. In DNA, the CDR3 is TGTGCCAGCAGCCCACCACCGGTCCGAGGGTGGGAGCAGTACTTC. Variable domain in full (rest from reference TRBV5-6 and TRBJ2-7): DAGVTQSPTHLIKTRGQQVTLRCSPKSGHDTVSWYQQALGQGPQFIFQYYEEEERQRGNFPDRFSGHQFPNYSSELNVNALLLGDSALYLCASSPPPVRGWEQYFGPGTRLTVT.